The source of this TCR beta chain is a study of blood T cells in healthy people across ages. V dropped 4 bases and J dropped 10 bases, with 24 bases sitting between them. Germline V CDR1 and CDR2: SGHRS, YFSETQ. CDR3 length: 15 residues. A note on this clonotype: Its antigen is undetermined.

Next came a second PCR, run for about 6 to 12 cycles, which used a sample-barcoded 5' primer along with a J-beta primer mix. Researchers report that each sample yielded at least 3 million CDR3-containing paired-end reads. TCRdb fed the 5' RACE reads into MiXCR, producing one record per CDR3 protein. The profile covers fewer than 1 million distinct CDR3 sequences, with around 42% appearing a single time and about 21% taken by the ten largest. The study, taken as a whole, reports: The long-lived group displayed more naive CD4+ cells, plus higher diversity, than the aged donors did. Naive T cell percentage showed a strong correlation with the diversity of TCR beta.

Material for sequencing was blood. The receptor comes from a man in his 60s in good health. V and J are TRBV5-1 and TRBJ2-7, with a possible D match to TRBD1 (6 bases). The CDR3 loop is CASSAYSGQQEAQYF. The CDR3 region has the DNA TGCGCCAGCAGCGCCTACTCGGGACAACAAGAGGCCCAGTACTTC.